This T cell receptor beta chain was documented in a study of response to subunit inactivated influenza vaccine. Per germline, CDR1 DFQATT and CDR2 SNEGSKA (reference sequence). The CDR3 is made up of 13 amino acids. V lost 0 bases and J lost 6, with 9 bases in between. TCRdb re-called the RT-PCR reads with MiXCR, one entry per CDR3 protein. The table shows hundreds of thousands of distinct CDR3 sequences, with 18% occurring only once. Broader study findings: It was suggested by the authors that few new T cells are recruited by each seasonal influenza vaccination.

In regard to this clonotype: Its matching antigen is unknown.

This TCR came from a middle-aged man who received an inactivated influenza vaccine. The V gene is TRBV20-1, the J gene TRBJ2-1, with unresolved D. The sample consisted of PBMCs from blood, taken roughly 5 days after vaccination. The CDR3 DNA reads TGCAGTGCTAGAGATTTACTAACCAATGAGCAGTTCTTC. Its protein product is CSARDLLTNEQFF.